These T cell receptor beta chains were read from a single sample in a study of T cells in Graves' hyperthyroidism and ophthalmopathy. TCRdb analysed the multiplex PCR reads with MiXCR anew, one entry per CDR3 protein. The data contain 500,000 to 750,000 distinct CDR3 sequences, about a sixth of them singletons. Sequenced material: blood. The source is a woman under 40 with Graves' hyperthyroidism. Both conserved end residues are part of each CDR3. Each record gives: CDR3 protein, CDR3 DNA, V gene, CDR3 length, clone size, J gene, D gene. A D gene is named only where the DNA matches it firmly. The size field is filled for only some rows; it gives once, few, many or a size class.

CDR3aa: CASSYSGRPNTEASF
CDR3nt: TGTGCCAGCAGTTACTCGGGACGGCCGAACACTGAAGCTTCCTTT
v_gene: TRBV6-5
len: 15
abundance: few
j_gene: TRBJ1-1
d_gene: -

CDR3aa: CASRRDRGPTRAFF
CDR3nt: TGTGCCAGCAGAAGGGACAGGGGCCCGACCAGAGCTTTCTTT
v_gene: TRBV2
len: 14
abundance: many
j_gene: TRBJ1-1
d_gene: TRBD1

CDR3aa: CASSTGQTYGYTF
CDR3nt: TGTGCCAGTAGTACGGGACAGACGTATGGCTACACCTTC
v_gene: TRBV19
len: 13
abundance: few
j_gene: TRBJ1-2
d_gene: TRBD1

CDR3aa: CASSNEETQYF
CDR3nt: TGCGCCAGCAGTAACGAAGAGACCCAGTACTTC
v_gene: TRBV5-1
len: 11
abundance: few
j_gene: TRBJ2-5
d_gene: -

CDR3aa: CASSQSGTSPGDEQYF
CDR3nt: TGCGCCAGCAGCCAAAGTGGAACGAGTCCAGGCGACGAGCAGTACTTC
v_gene: TRBV4-1
len: 16
abundance: -
j_gene: TRBJ2-7
d_gene: -

CDR3aa: CASSYSGMVGYTF
CDR3nt: TGTGCCAGCAGTTACAGTGGAATGGTTGGCTACACCTTC
v_gene: TRBV6-2/TRBV6-3
len: 13
abundance: many
j_gene: TRBJ1-2
d_gene: -

CDR3aa: CASSLGIRGTEAFF
CDR3nt: TGCGCCAGCAGCTTAGGTATCAGGGGCACTGAAGCTTTCTTT
v_gene: TRBV5-1
len: 14
abundance: -
j_gene: TRBJ1-1
d_gene: -

CDR3aa: CSARGRSGSYEQYF
CDR3nt: TGCAGTGCTAGAGGGCGGAGCGGCTCCTACGAGCAGTACTTC
v_gene: TRBV20-1
len: 14
abundance: many
j_gene: TRBJ2-7
d_gene: -

CDR3aa: CSASLAGGYEQFF
CDR3nt: TGCAGTGCTAGCTTAGCGGGAGGCTATGAGCAGTTCTTC
v_gene: TRBV20-1
len: 13
abundance: many
j_gene: TRBJ2-1
d_gene: TRBD2

CDR3aa: CAISELFSGRAHEQFF
CDR3nt: TGTGCCATCAGTGAGTTGTTCAGCGGGAGGGCACATGAGCAGTTCTTC
v_gene: TRBV10-3
len: 16
abundance: few
j_gene: TRBJ2-1
d_gene: TRBD2

CDR3aa: CASSYKVTRPDNGYTF
CDR3nt: TGTGCCAGCAGTTACAAAGTCACAAGGCCTGATAATGGCTACACCTTC
v_gene: TRBV6-6
len: 16
abundance: -
j_gene: TRBJ1-2
d_gene: -

CDR3aa: CASSSPVGGEKLFF
CDR3nt: TGTGCCAGCAGCTCTCCGGTTGGGGGGGAAAAACTGTTTTTT
v_gene: TRBV7-9
len: 14
abundance: few
j_gene: TRBJ1-4
d_gene: -

CDR3aa: CSASWGNTIYF
CDR3nt: TGCAGTGCTAGTTGGGGAAACACCATATATTTT
v_gene: TRBV20-1
len: 11
abundance: many
j_gene: TRBJ1-3
d_gene: -

CDR3aa: CSARELFGTDTQYF
CDR3nt: TGCAGTGCTAGAGAACTTTTCGGCACAGATACGCAGTATTTT
v_gene: TRBV20-1
len: 14
abundance: -
j_gene: TRBJ2-3
d_gene: -

CDR3aa: CASSPRAGPYEQYF
CDR3nt: TGTGCCAGTAGTCCCCGAGCGGGCCCCTACGAGCAGTACTTC
v_gene: TRBV19
len: 14
abundance: few
j_gene: TRBJ2-7
d_gene: -

CDR3aa: CASSLDWAGTNEQFF
CDR3nt: TGCGCCAGCAGCTTGGACTGGGCCGGGACCAATGAGCAGTTCTTC
v_gene: TRBV5-1
len: 15
abundance: many
j_gene: TRBJ2-1
d_gene: -

CDR3aa: CAISGTSVGPTGELFF
CDR3nt: TGTGCCATCAGCGGGACTAGCGTGGGTCCCACCGGGGAGCTGTTTTTT
v_gene: TRBV10-3
len: 16
abundance: -
j_gene: TRBJ2-2
d_gene: TRBD2

CDR3aa: CASSLGPSGSFYEQYF
CDR3nt: TGTGCCAGCAGCTTAGGACCTAGCGGGAGCTTCTACGAGCAGTACTTC
v_gene: TRBV7-9
len: 16
abundance: many
j_gene: TRBJ2-7
d_gene: TRBD2

CDR3aa: CASSLEGLNTEAFF
CDR3nt: TGCGCCAGCAGCTTGGAAGGGCTGAACACTGAAGCTTTCTTT
v_gene: TRBV5-1
len: 14
abundance: -
j_gene: TRBJ1-1
d_gene: -

CDR3aa: CASSKGTSRSTDTQYF
CDR3nt: TGTGCCAGCAGCAAGGGGACTAGCAGAAGCACAGATACGCAGTATTTT
v_gene: TRBV11-1
len: 16
abundance: many
j_gene: TRBJ2-3
d_gene: TRBD2

CDR3aa: CASSPIYSGRAISYNEQFF
CDR3nt: TGTGCCAGCAGTCCAATTTACAGCGGGAGGGCCATCTCCTACAATGAGCAGTTCTTC
v_gene: TRBV6-1
len: 19
abundance: few
j_gene: TRBJ2-1
d_gene: TRBD2

CDR3aa: CASSLGLSYEQFF
CDR3nt: TGTGCCAGCAGCTTAGGGCTGTCGTATGAGCAGTTCTTC
v_gene: TRBV7-6
len: 13
abundance: -
j_gene: TRBJ2-1
d_gene: -

CDR3aa: CASSLAGTNNEQFF
CDR3nt: TGCGCCAGCAGCTTGGCCGGGACTAACAATGAGCAGTTCTTC
v_gene: TRBV5-1
len: 14
abundance: -
j_gene: TRBJ2-1
d_gene: TRBD2

CDR3aa: CSYTDGTGELFF
CDR3nt: TGCAGTTACACGGACGGGACCGGGGAGCTGTTTTTT
v_gene: TRBV29-1
len: 12
abundance: few
j_gene: TRBJ2-2
d_gene: -

CDR3aa: CASSLAAPSSYNEQFF
CDR3nt: TGTGCCAGCAGCTTAGCAGCTCCGAGCTCCTACAATGAGCAGTTCTTC
v_gene: TRBV7-6
len: 16
abundance: few
j_gene: TRBJ2-1
d_gene: -

CDR3aa: CASGLGGQEEAFF
CDR3nt: TGTGCTAGTGGTTTGGGAGGACAGGAAGAAGCTTTCTTT
v_gene: TRBV12-5
len: 13
abundance: few
j_gene: TRBJ1-1
d_gene: TRBD1

CDR3aa: CASSLRSAGGGDTQYF
CDR3nt: TGTGCCAGCAGCTTACGTTCAGCGGGGGGAGGAGATACGCAGTATTTT
v_gene: TRBV7-2
len: 16
abundance: many
j_gene: TRBJ2-3
d_gene: TRBD2

CDR3aa: CASSSGLADYYEQYF
CDR3nt: TGTGCCAGTAGTTCGGGACTAGCGGATTACTACGAGCAGTACTTC
v_gene: TRBV19
len: 15
abundance: few
j_gene: TRBJ2-7
d_gene: TRBD2

CDR3aa: CSARATSTSGSSYEQYF
CDR3nt: TGCAGTGCTAGAGCGACCTCGACTAGCGGGAGCTCCTACGAGCAGTACTTC
v_gene: TRBV20-1
len: 17
abundance: many
j_gene: TRBJ2-7
d_gene: TRBD2

CDR3aa: CAPQLEREGPKSLRAVEQYF
CDR3nt: TGTGCCCCCCAACTCGAGCGGGAGGGTCCGAAGAGTCTACGAGCTGTCGAGCAGTACTTC
v_gene: TRBV6-1
len: 20
abundance: many
j_gene: TRBJ2-7
d_gene: TRBD2

CDR3aa: CASSGLAGITGELFF
CDR3nt: TGTGCCAGCAGTGGACTAGCGGGTATCACCGGGGAGCTGTTTTTT
v_gene: TRBV12-3/TRBV12-4
len: 15
abundance: -
j_gene: TRBJ2-2
d_gene: TRBD2

CDR3aa: CASSAVSAPKAFF
CDR3nt: TGTGCCAGCAGTGCGGTATCGGCTCCTAAAGCTTTCTTT
v_gene: TRBV2
len: 13
abundance: many
j_gene: TRBJ1-1
d_gene: -

CDR3aa: CASSYSNQQGFSNGYTF
CDR3nt: TGTGCCAGCAGTTACTCGAATCAGCAGGGTTTTTCTAATGGCTACACCTTC
v_gene: TRBV6-6
len: 17
abundance: few
j_gene: TRBJ1-2
d_gene: -

CDR3aa: CASTPPGLAGPHNEQFF
CDR3nt: TGTGCCAGCACCCCCCCGGGACTAGCGGGGCCCCACAATGAGCAGTTCTTC
v_gene: TRBV7-2
len: 17
abundance: -
j_gene: TRBJ2-1
d_gene: TRBD2

CDR3aa: CAVVDRISGNTIYF
CDR3nt: TGTGCCGTCGTTGACAGGATCTCTGGAAACACCATATATTTT
v_gene: TRBV2
len: 14
abundance: many
j_gene: TRBJ1-3
d_gene: -

CDR3aa: CASSLNLGETQYF
CDR3nt: TGTGCCAGCAGCTTAAACCTGGGGGAGACCCAGTACTTC
v_gene: TRBV7-2
len: 13
abundance: once
j_gene: TRBJ2-5
d_gene: -

CDR3aa: CSANGLAGVPDTQYF
CDR3nt: TGCAGTGCCAACGGACTAGCGGGAGTGCCAGATACGCAGTATTTT
v_gene: TRBV20-1
len: 15
abundance: many
j_gene: TRBJ2-3
d_gene: TRBD2